Below, 10 T cell receptor beta chains from the same sample are listed, as sequenced in a study of CD8+ T cells in alopecia areata. Extraction and reverse transcription of RNA yielded cDNA as the sequencing template. Only in-frame clones appear in the TCRdb table, and some are missing; sequencing was by immunoSEQ multiplex PCR. The sample has 180,000 or so clones, 50% to 70% seen once; the top ten hold 1.5% to 2%. The sequenced sample was CD4+ T cells sorted from blood, obtained at week 0. These receptors were obtained from a human donor with alopecia areata.

V and J are TRBV9 and TRBJ1-1; 8 bases are shared with TRBD1. The V gene end was trimmed by 0 bases and the J gene end by 3 bases; junction bases not matched to a gene: 13. The CDR3 extends over 18 amino acids. Germline V gene sequence: CDR1 SGDLS, CDR2 YYNGEE. CDR3 DNA sequence: TGTGCCAGCAGCGTAGGGGCAGGGGGCCTTTTTGGGGACACTGAAGCTTTCTTT. It specifies CASSVGAGGLFGDTEAFF.

V usage is TRBV9 and J usage is TRBJ2-3; D ambiguous. In germline, CDR1 is SGDLS, CDR2 YYNGEE. V was clipped by 3 bases and J by 4 bases, with 6 bases between them. The CDR3 covers 12 residues. CDR3 residues: CASSASADTQYF. The CDR3 DNA is TGTGCCAGCAGCGCGTCCGCAGATACGCAGTATTTT. The variable domain in full, completed from reference TRBV9 and TRBJ2-3, reads DSGVTQTPKHLITATGQRVTLRCSPRSGDLSVYWYQQSLDQGLQFLIQYYNGEERAKGNILERFSAQQFPDLHSELNLSSLELGDSALYFCASSASADTQYFGPGTRLTVL.

This clone has only a few counts. The gene calls are TRBV29-1 and TRBJ2-2; no clear D. V lost 4 bases and J lost 3, with 6 bases in between. The CDR3 runs 12 residues. Germline CDR1 and CDR2: SQVTM and ANQGSEA. The CDR3 nucleotides are TGCAGCGTTGGTTGGGACACCGGGGAGCTGTTTTTT. This sequence encodes CSVGWDTGELFF.

The V gene is TRBV5-1, the J gene TRBJ2-7; D not certain. The V end lost 4 bases, the J end lost 0 bases, and 5 bases lay between the germline ends. Germline-derived CDR1 and CDR2 are SGHRS and YFSETQ. This CDR3 has 12 amino acids. Here the CDR3 DNA reads TGCGCCAGCAGCCGAAACTCCTACGAGCAGTACTTC. Translation gives CASSRNSYEQYF. Complete variable domain (other parts from reference TRBV5-1 and TRBJ2-7): KAGVTQTPRYLIKTRGQQVTLSCSPISGHRSVSWYQQTPGQGLQFLFEYFSETQRNKGNFPGRFSGRQFSNSRSEMNVSTLELGDSALYLCASSRNSYEQYFGPGTRLTVT.

This clone was observed once. J is TRBJ1-1 and V is TRBV29-1; 7 bases fit TRBD1. From germline, CDR1 is SQVTM and CDR2 ANQGSEA. The V and J ends lost 6 bases and 8 bases, in that order; junction bases with no gene match: 24. The CDR3 is 17 residues long. CDR3 bases: TGCAGCGTCTTAGGGTGGGGTGGACAGGCCCTGTCCGGGGAAGCTTTCTTT. This sequence encodes CSVLGWGGQALSGEAFF.

The chain carries TRBV4-3 and TRBJ2-1, with 12 bases aligning to TRBD2. The CDR3 spans 20 residues. Germline V lookup: CDR1 LGHNA, CDR2 YSLEER. The V and J ends lost 1 base and 6 bases, in that order; junction bases with no gene match: 16. DNA of the CDR3: TGCGCCAGCAGCCAAGTTAGTGTGGCTAGCGGGGGGGCCCATGTCAATGAGCAGTTCTTC. Translated: CASSQVSVASGGAHVNEQFF.

This clone was seen a single time. This sequence joins TRBV30 and TRBJ1-4; D ambiguous. The CDR3 covers 11 residues. Deletions cut 4 bases from V and 8 bases from J, with 8 bases between. The germline V gene has CDR1 GTSNPN and CDR2 SVGIG (reference sequence). CDR3 region: CAWTGGEKLFF. The CDR3 bases are TGTGCCTGGACTGGAGGGGAAAAACTGTTTTTT.

DNA for the CDR3: TGTGCCAGCAGCTCCGGGGGGGCCCCAGATACGCAGTATTTT. Its protein product is CASSSGGAPDTQYF. The chain recombines TRBV13 with TRBJ2-3; TRBD2 matches at 8 bases. The CDR3 is 14 residues long. Germline values: CDR1 PRHDT, CDR2 FYEKMQ (reference sequence). Trimming took 4 bases from V and 4 from J; bases not matched to a gene: 4.

The chain is built from TRBV5-1 and TRBJ2-2; D might be TRBD1 (5 bases). This CDR3 region has 15 residues. Trimming left V 0 bases short and J 3 bases short, with 9 bases between. Germline CDR1 SGHRS, CDR2 YFSETQ. The CDR3 DNA reads TGCGCCAGCAGCTTGGAGACAGTTTACACCGGGGAGCTGTTTTTT. Protein: CASSLETVYTGELFF.

The chain employs TRBV29-1 and TRBJ1-1; 8 positions agree with TRBD1. CDR3 length equals 12 residues. Germline loops: CDR1 SQVTM, CDR2 ANQGSEA. V shed 7 bases and J 4 bases; nucleotides not matched to a gene: 5. The CDR3 coding sequence is TGCAGCGCCGACACAGGGGGCACTGAAGCTTTCTTT. Amino acids: CSADTGGTEAFF.